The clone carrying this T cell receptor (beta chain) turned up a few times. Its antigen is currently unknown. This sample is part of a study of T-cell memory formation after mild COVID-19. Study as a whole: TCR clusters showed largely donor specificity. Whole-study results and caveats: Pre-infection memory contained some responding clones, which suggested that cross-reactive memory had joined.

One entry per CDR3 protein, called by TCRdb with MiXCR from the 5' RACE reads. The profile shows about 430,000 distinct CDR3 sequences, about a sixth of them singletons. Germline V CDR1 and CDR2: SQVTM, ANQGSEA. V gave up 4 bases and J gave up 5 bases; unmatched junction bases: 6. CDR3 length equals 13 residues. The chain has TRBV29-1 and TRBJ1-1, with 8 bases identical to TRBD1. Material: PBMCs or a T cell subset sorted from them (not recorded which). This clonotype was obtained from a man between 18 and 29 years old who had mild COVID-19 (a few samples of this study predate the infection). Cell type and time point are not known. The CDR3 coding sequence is TGCAGCGTTGCGGGACAGGCGGGGACTGAAGCTTTCTTT. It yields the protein CSVAGQAGTEAFF.